These T cell receptor beta chains were read from a single sample in a study of blood T cell repertoires in COVID-19. Method: immunoSEQ multiplex PCR; TCRdb's copy keeps in-frame clones and lacks some. Of 150,000 to 200,000 clones in the sample, under 85% are singletons; the top ten hold roughly 1.1%. The specimen sequenced was peripheral blood. These TCRs come from a man aged 55 to 69 who had recovered from COVID-19. Each CDR3 is given with its conserved first and last residue. A D gene is named only where the DNA matches it firmly. Clone size appears in some rows only: once, few, many, or a class for an expanded clone.

clone_size	d_call	v_call	j_call	cdr3_nt	cdr3_aa
once	TRBD2	TRBV9	TRBJ2-3	TGTGCCAGCAGCGTAGCACGGGAGGGTAGCGGGGGGGTCACAGATACGCAGTATTTT	CASSVAREGSGGVTDTQYF
-	-	TRBV5-1	TRBJ2-7	TGCGCCAGCAGACAGGGAACAAGCGGAGCCGTCTACGAGCAGTACTTC	CASRQGTSGAVYEQYF
few	-	TRBV12-3/TRBV12-4	TRBJ1-1	TGTGCCAGCAGCCGCGCAGGGGCCCCTGAAGCTTTCTTT	CASSRAGAPEAFF
-	TRBD2	TRBV5-1	TRBJ2-1	TGCGCCAGCAGACGGACTAGCGGGGGTTACTACAATGAGCAGTTCTTC	CASRRTSGGYYNEQFF
few	-	TRBV10-3	TRBJ2-3	TGTGCCATCAGTGAACTTCCAGGGGAAAATACGCAGTATTTT	CAISELPGENTQYF
-	TRBD1	TRBV5-6	TRBJ1-2	TGTGCCAGCAGCTTAGGGACAGCCTATGGCTACACCTTC	CASSLGTAYGYTF
-	-	TRBV2	TRBJ2-1	TGTGCCAGCAGTGATTTGGGGGGAGGCTACAATGAGCAGTTCTTC	CASSDLGGGYNEQFF
-	-	TRBV7-2	TRBJ1-2	TGTGCCAGCAGCTTAGCGGGATGGCCTTCTCGGGGCTATGGCTACACCTTC	CASSLAGWPSRGYGYTF
-	-	TRBV27	TRBJ2-2	TGTGCCAGCAGTTTAGATCCCCGCTTTAGCCAGTTTAGTCCGACAGGGAACACCGGGGAGCTGTTTTTT	CASSLDPRFSQFSPTGNTGELFF
-	-	TRBV2	TRBJ1-3	TGTGCCAGCAGTGCGGACAGCCTCTCTGGAAACACCATATATTTT	CASSADSLSGNTIYF
-	TRBD1	TRBV30	TRBJ1-5	TGTGCCTGGAGTGGGGGACAGTATAGCAATCAGCCCCAGCATTTT	CAWSGGQYSNQPQHF
-	-	TRBV5-1	TRBJ2-5	TGCGCCAGCAGCTTGGCCTCCAGGGGATCTAGTGAGACCCAGTACTTC	CASSLASRGSSETQYF
-	TRBD1	TRBV7-9	TRBJ1-2	TGTGCCAGCAGCCAGGGGGGGACAGGGATCCTCCACATCTATGGCTACACCTTC	CASSQGGTGILHIYGYTF
-	TRBD1	TRBV5-1	TRBJ1-2	TGCGCCAGCAGCTTCAGGACAGGTGGCGACTATGGCTACACCTTC	CASSFRTGGDYGYTF
-	-	TRBV5-6	TRBJ1-3	TGTGCCAGCAGCTTGGACCTACTTCAGGGATCTGGAAACACCATATATTTT	CASSLDLLQGSGNTIYF
-	TRBD1	TRBV6-5	TRBJ2-7	TGTGCCAGCAGTTACGACAGGGGCGGTGTGGGCGAGCAGTACTTC	CASSYDRGGVGEQYF
-	TRBD1	TRBV7-6	TRBJ1-5	TGTGCCAGCAGCTTGCGGACAGGTGGTCGGAGCAATCAGCCCCAGCATTTT	CASSLRTGGRSNQPQHF
-	TRBD2	TRBV7-2	TRBJ2-3	TGTGCCAGCAGCTATAGCGGGGCAGATACGCAGTATTTT	CASSYSGADTQYF
-	-	TRBV6-5	TRBJ2-5	TGTGCCAGCAGTTACTCCTACTCAGAGACCCAGTACTTC	CASSYSYSETQYF
-	TRBD1	TRBV19	TRBJ1-2	TGTGCCAGTCCCCCGGTAGGGGGCAGGATGTATGGCTACACCTTC	CASPPVGGRMYGYTF
-	TRBD1	TRBV7-9	TRBJ1-2	TGTGCCAGCAGCTCACAGGACAGGGGCCCCCAATACACCTTC	CASSSQDRGPQYTF
few	-	TRBV6-6	TRBJ1-2	TGTGCCAGCACCCGACCCGGCAGGGGTGACTATGGCTACACCTTC	CASTRPGRGDYGYTF
-	-	TRBV3-1/TRBV3-2	TRBJ1-1	TGTGCCAGCAGCCCGTTGGACTCTGACACTGAAGCTTTCTTT	CASSPLDSDTEAFF
once	-	TRBV27	TRBJ1-5	TGTGCCAGCAGTTTACAGGGGATCAATCAGCCCCAGCATTTT	CASSLQGINQPQHF
-	-	TRBV30	TRBJ1-3	TGTGCCTGGAGTGTACAGATCTCTGGAAACACCATATATTTT	CAWSVQISGNTIYF
-	TRBD1	TRBV29-1	TRBJ2-5	TGCAGCGTTAAGGGACAGGGGTCTTGGGAGACCCAGTACTTC	CSVKGQGSWETQYF
-	-	TRBV14	TRBJ2-5	TGTGCCAGCAGCCAAAACCCAGGACTCCACCAAGAGACCCAGTACTTC	CASSQNPGLHQETQYF
once	TRBD1	TRBV12-3/TRBV12-4	TRBJ1-1	TGTGCCAGCAGACCGACAGGGAACGAAGCTTTCTTT	CASRPTGNEAFF
-	-	TRBV19	TRBJ1-3	TGTGCCAGTCGCTTACAGGTCGCCGGTGGAAACACCATATATTTT	CASRLQVAGGNTIYF
-	TRBD1	TRBV12-3/TRBV12-4	TRBJ2-7	TGTGCCAGCAGGCGTACAGGGGCAAACGAGCAGTACTTC	CASRRTGANEQYF
-	TRBD1	TRBV5-6	TRBJ1-6	TGTGCCAGCAACGCTGTGGGACAGGGAAGTTCACCCCTCCACTTT	CASNAVGQGSSPLHF
-	-	TRBV6-1	TRBJ1-1	TGTGCCAGCAGTGAAGGGGGCGTGAATGAAGCTTTCTTT	CASSEGGVNEAFF
-	-	TRBV19	TRBJ2-3	TGTGCCAGTAGTCTAGCGACTGTAGAGGTACATACGCAGTATTTT	CASSLATVEVHTQYF
-	TRBD1	TRBV5-1	TRBJ1-2	TGCGCCAGCAGCTTGGACAGGGGAAACTATGGCTACACCTTC	CASSLDRGNYGYTF
-	TRBD2	TRBV7-2	TRBJ2-5	TGTGCCAGCAGCGCCGGACTAGCGGGGGGGCCGGGGGAGACCCAGTACTTC	CASSAGLAGGPGETQYF
-	TRBD1	TRBV9	TRBJ1-6	TGTGCCAGCAGAGGGGGCATCGGGAATTCACCCCTCCACTTT	CASRGGIGNSPLHF
-	-	TRBV11-2	TRBJ2-1	TGTGCCAGCAGCTTGAGCGGTATATACAATGAGCAGTTCTTC	CASSLSGIYNEQFF
-	TRBD1	TRBV18	TRBJ2-7	TGTGCCAGCTCACCAGTCCCAGGGGGCTACGAGCAGTACTTC	CASSPVPGGYEQYF
-	-	TRBV5-1	TRBJ2-3	TGCGCCAGCAGCTTGGGGGACCCCGGAGGGCCAGATACGCAGTATTTT	CASSLGDPGGPDTQYF
few	-	TRBV14	TRBJ1-1	TGTGCCAGCAGCCCACACGCAGGGGTTTACACTGAAGCTTTCTTT	CASSPHAGVYTEAFF
few	-	TRBV2	TRBJ1-4	TGTGCCAGCAGAGGACAAATTAATGAAAAACTGTTTTTT	CASRGQINEKLFF
-	-	TRBV19	TRBJ1-5	TGTGCCAGTAGTACCCGGACAGTTAGCAATCAGCCCCAGCATTTT	CASSTRTVSNQPQHF
once	-	TRBV7-6	TRBJ1-2	TGTGCCAGCAGCTTAGAAGCTCCCCCCATCCCGAGTGGCTACACCTTC	CASSLEAPPIPSGYTF
-	-	TRBV18	TRBJ1-1	TGTGCCAGCTCACCGTCACAGGTTTTTAACACTGAAGCTTTCTTT	CASSPSQVFNTEAFF
-	TRBD1	TRBV14	TRBJ1-5	TGTGCCAGCAGCCAAAAAATCAGGGGGCCGACTGTTTATAGCAATCAGCCCCAGCATTTT	CASSQKIRGPTVYSNQPQHF
-	TRBD1	TRBV5-5	TRBJ1-1	TGTGCCAGCAGCGGGACAGGATGGGGCACTGAAGCTTTCTTT	CASSGTGWGTEAFF
once	-	TRBV5-8	TRBJ2-5	TGTGCCAGCAGTCGACAGGGGAGGGAGGAGGAGACCCAGTACTTC	CASSRQGREEETQYF
-	-	TRBV10-3	TRBJ2-3	TGTGCCATCAGCAGGGCAGGGGGCACAGATACGCAGTATTTT	CAISRAGGTDTQYF
-	-	TRBV10-3	TRBJ2-2	TGTGCCATGGGGGCGCCACCGAACACCGGGGAGCTGTTTTTT	CAMGAPPNTGELFF
-	TRBD1	TRBV11-1	TRBJ2-5	TGTGCCAGCAGCCCAAACCCGGGACAGGGCCAAGAGACCCAGTACTTC	CASSPNPGQGQETQYF
many	-	TRBV19	TRBJ1-5	TGTGCCAGTAGATGGGGCGGGGGGGAACATCAGCCCCAGCATTTT	CASRWGGGEHQPQHF
-	TRBD1	TRBV29-1	TRBJ1-1	TGCAGCGTTTTTAGGGGGCCCATGAACACTGAAGCTTTCTTT	CSVFRGPMNTEAFF
-	TRBD1	TRBV7-8	TRBJ1-2	TGTGCCAGCAGCTTTGGGGGACAGGGGGCGAATGGCTACACCTTC	CASSFGGQGANGYTF
-	-	TRBV12-3/TRBV12-4	TRBJ1-1	TGTGCCGTAGAGGGAACGAACACTGAAGCTTTCTTT	CAVEGTNTEAFF
-	-	TRBV27	TRBJ1-6	TGTGCCAGCACCGCCTCCAGGGGCGGAAATTCACCCCTCCACTTT	CASTASRGGNSPLHF
-	-	TRBV19	TRBJ1-5	TGTGCCAGTAGTATAGTTAACAGTAACCAGCCCCAGCATTTT	CASSIVNSNQPQHF
-	-	TRBV7-9	TRBJ1-4	TGTGCCAGCAGCTTATTTCAGGAAAAACTGTTTTTT	CASSLFQEKLFF
-	TRBD1	TRBV7-9	TRBJ1-4	TGTGCCAGCAGCTTATCACAGGGGGCGGATGAAAAACTGTTTTTT	CASSLSQGADEKLFF
-	TRBD2	TRBV4-1	TRBJ2-7	TGCGCCAGCAGCCAAGATACTAGCGGGGGGCATCACTACGAGCAGTACTTC	CASSQDTSGGHHYEQYF
-	-	TRBV7-3	TRBJ1-1	TGTGCCAGCAGCCGAATAGGGGGTTTCACTGAAGCTTTCTTT	CASSRIGGFTEAFF